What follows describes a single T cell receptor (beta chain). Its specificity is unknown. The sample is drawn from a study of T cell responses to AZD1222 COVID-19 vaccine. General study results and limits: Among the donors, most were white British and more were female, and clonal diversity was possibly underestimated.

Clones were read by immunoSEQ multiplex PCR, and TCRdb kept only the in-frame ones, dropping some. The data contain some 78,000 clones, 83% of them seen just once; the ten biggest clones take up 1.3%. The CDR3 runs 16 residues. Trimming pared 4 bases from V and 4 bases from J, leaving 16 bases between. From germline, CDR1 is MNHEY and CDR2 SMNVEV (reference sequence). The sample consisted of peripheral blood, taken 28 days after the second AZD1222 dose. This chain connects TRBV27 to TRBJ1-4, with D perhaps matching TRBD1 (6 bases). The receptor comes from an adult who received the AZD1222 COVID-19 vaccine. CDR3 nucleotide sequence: TGTGCCAGCAGTTATTCCTCAGGGGTCGTTAATGAAAAACTGTTTTTT. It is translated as CASSYSSGVVNEKLFF.